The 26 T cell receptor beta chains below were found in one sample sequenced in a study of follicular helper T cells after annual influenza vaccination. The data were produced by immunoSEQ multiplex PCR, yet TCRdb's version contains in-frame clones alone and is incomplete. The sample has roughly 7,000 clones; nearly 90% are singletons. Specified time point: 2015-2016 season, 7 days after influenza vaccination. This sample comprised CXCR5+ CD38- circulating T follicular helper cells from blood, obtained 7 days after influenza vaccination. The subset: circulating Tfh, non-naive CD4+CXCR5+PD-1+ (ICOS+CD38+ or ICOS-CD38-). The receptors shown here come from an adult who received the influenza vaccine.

CDR3 coding DNA: TGCGCCAGCAGCCAAGTATCTTTAGCGGGAGGCACAGATACGCAGTATTTT. This sequence encodes CASSQVSLAGGTDTQYF. The V gene is TRBV4-1, the J gene TRBJ2-3, with 9 bases identical to TRBD2. V dropped 1 base and J dropped 1; count of bases not matched to a gene: 6. The CDR3 totals 17 residues. Germline V gene data show CDR1 as MGHRA and CDR2 as YSYEKL.

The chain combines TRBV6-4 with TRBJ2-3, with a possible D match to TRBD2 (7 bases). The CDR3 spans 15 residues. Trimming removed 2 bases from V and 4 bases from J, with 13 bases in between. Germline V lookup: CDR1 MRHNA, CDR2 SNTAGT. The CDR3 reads CASSDGLGGPDTQYF. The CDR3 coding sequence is TGTGCCAGCAGTGACGGACTAGGGGGGCCAGATACGCAGTATTTT.

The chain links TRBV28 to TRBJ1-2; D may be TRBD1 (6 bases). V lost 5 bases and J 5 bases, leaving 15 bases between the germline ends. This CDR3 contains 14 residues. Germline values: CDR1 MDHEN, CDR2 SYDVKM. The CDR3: CASSGGTYIYGYTF. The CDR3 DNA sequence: TGTGCCAGCAGTGGAGGGACATACATTTATGGCTACACCTTC.

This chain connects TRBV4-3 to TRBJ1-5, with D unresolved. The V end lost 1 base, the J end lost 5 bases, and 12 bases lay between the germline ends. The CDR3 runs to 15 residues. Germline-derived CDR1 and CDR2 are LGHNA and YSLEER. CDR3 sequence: CASSQVRQRDQPQHF. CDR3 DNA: TGCGCCAGCAGCCAAGTCAGGCAACGAGATCAGCCCCAGCATTTT.

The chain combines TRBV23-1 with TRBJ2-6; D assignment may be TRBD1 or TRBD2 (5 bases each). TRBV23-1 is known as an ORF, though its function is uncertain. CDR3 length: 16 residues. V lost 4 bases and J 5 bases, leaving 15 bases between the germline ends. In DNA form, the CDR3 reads TGCGCCAGCAGTCCGGGGCAACAAAGTCGGGCCAACGTCCTGACTTTC. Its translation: CASSPGQQSRANVLTF.

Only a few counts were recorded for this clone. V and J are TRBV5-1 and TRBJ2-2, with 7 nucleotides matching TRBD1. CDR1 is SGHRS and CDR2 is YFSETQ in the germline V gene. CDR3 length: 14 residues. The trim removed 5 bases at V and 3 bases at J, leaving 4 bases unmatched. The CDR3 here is CASSLTGDTGELFF. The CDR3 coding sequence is TGCGCCAGCAGTTTAACAGGGGACACCGGGGAGCTGTTTTTT.

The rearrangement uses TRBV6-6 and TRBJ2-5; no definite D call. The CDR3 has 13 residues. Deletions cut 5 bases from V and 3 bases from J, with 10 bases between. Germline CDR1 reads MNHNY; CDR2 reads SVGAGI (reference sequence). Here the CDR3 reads CASSPPGKETQYF. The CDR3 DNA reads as TGTGCCAGCAGTCCACCAGGAAAAGAGACCCAGTACTTC.

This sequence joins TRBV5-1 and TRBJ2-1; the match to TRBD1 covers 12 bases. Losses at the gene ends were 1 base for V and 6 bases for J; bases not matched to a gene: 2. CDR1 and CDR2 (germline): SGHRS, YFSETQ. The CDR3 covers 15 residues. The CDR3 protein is CASSLSGQGANEQFF. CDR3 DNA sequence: TGCGCCAGCAGCTTGTCGGGACAGGGGGCCAATGAGCAGTTCTTC.

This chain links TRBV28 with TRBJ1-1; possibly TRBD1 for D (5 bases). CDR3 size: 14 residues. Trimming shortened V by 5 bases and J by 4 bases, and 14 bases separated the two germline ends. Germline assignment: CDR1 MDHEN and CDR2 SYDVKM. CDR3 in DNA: TGTGCCAGCAGTCGCGTGACGAGGGGCACTGAAGCTTTCTTT. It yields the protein CASSRVTRGTEAFF.

The CDR3 DNA follows: TGTGCCAGTAGTGACCCCAGAGGGGGAGATGGGACTGAAGCTTTCTTT. It yields the protein CASSDPRGGDGTEAFF. The chain is built from TRBV19 and TRBJ1-1; possible D gene TRBD1, 6 bases. This CDR3 spans 16 amino acids. V dropped 5 bases and J dropped 5 bases, with 21 bases sitting between them. From germline, CDR1 is LNHDA and CDR2 SQIVND (reference sequence).

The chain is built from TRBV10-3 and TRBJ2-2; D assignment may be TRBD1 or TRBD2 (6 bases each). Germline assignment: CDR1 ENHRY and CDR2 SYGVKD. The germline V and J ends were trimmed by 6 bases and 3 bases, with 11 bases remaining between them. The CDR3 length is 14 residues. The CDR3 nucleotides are TGTGCCATCAGCGGACAGCGGGACACCGGGGAGCTGTTTTTT. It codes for CAISGQRDTGELFF.

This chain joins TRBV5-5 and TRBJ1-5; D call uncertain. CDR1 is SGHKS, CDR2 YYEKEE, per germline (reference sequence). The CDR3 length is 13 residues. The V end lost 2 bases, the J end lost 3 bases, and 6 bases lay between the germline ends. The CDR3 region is CASSLSFNQPQHF. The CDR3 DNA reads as TGTGCCAGCAGCTTAAGCTTCAATCAGCCCCAGCATTTT.

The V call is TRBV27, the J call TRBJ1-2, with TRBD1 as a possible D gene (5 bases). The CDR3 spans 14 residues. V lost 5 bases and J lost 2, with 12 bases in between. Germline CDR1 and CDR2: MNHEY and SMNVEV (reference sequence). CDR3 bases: TGTGCCAGCAGTCCGGGACCTTACAACTATGGCTACACCTTC. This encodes CASSPGPYNYGYTF.

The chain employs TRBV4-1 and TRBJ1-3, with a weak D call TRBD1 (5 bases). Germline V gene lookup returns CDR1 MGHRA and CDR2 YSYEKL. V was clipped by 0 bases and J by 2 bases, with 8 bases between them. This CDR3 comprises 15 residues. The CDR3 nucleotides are TGCGCCAGCAGCCAAGACCCAGGGCCTGGAAACACCATATATTTT. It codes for CASSQDPGPGNTIYF.

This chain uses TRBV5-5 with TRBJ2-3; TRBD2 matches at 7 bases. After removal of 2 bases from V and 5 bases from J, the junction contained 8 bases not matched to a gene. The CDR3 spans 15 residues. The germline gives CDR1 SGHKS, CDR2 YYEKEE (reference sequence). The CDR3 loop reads CASSLWGGSRDTQYF. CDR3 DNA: TGTGCCAGCAGCTTATGGGGCGGGAGTAGAGATACGCAGTATTTT.

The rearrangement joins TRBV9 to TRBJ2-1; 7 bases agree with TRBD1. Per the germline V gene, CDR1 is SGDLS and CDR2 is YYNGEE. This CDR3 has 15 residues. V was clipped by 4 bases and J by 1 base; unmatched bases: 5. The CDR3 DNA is TGTGCCAGCAGCCAAGGGGGCGGGTCCTACAATGAGCAGTTCTTC. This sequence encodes CASSQGGGSYNEQFF. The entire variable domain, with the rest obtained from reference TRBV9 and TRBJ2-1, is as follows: DSGVTQTPKHLITATGQRVTLRCSPRSGDLSVYWYQQSLDQGLQFLIQYYNGEERAKGNILERFSAQQFPDLHSELNLSSLELGDSALYFCASSQGGGSYNEQFFGPGTRLTVL.

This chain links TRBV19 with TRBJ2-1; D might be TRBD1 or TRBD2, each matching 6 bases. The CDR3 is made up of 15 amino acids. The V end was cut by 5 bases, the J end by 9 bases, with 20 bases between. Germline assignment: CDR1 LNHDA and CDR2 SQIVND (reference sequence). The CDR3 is CASSQLGGSSGEQFF. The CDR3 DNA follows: TGTGCCAGTAGTCAACTAGGGGGGTCATCGGGTGAGCAGTTCTTC.

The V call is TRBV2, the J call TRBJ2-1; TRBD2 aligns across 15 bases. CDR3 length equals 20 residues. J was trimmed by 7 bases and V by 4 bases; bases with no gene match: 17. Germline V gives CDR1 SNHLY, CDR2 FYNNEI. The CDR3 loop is CASSGGIGTSGRSGWNEQFF. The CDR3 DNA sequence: TGTGCCAGCAGTGGGGGAATTGGGACTAGCGGGAGGTCGGGTTGGAATGAGCAGTTCTTC.

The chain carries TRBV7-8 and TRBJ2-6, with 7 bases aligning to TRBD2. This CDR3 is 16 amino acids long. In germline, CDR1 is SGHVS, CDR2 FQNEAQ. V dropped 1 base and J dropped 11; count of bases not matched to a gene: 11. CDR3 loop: CASSLDLAGGNHVLTF. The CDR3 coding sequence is TGTGCCAGCAGCTTAGATTTGGCCGGGGGGAATCACGTCCTGACTTTC.

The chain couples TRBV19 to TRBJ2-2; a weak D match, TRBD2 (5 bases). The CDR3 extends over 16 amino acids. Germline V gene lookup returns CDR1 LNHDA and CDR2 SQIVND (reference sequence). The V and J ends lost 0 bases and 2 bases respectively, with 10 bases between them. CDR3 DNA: TGTGCCAGTAGTATAGATCCCTGGACTAACACCGGGGAGCTGTTTTTT. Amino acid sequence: CASSIDPWTNTGELFF.

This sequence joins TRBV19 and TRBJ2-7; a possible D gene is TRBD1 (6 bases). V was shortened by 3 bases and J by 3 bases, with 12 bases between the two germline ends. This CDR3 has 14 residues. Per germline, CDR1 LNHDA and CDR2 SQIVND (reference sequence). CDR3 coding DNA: TGTGCCAGTAGTATGTCTAGGGGGATCTACGAGCAGTACTTC. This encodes CASSMSRGIYEQYF.

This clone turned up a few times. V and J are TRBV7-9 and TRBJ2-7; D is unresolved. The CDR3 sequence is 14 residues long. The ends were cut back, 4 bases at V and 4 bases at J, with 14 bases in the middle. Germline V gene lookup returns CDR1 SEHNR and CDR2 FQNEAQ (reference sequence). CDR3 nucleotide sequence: TGTGCCAGCAGCTCCCAGTCCCTCCGATACGAGCAGTACTTC. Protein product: CASSSQSLRYEQYF.

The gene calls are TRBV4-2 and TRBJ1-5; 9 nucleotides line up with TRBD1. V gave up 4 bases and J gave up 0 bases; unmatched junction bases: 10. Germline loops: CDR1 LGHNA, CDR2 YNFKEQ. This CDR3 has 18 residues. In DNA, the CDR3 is TGTGCCAGCAGCCCCACGAAGGGACAGGGACATAGCAATCAGCCCCAGCATTTT. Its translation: CASSPTKGQGHSNQPQHF.

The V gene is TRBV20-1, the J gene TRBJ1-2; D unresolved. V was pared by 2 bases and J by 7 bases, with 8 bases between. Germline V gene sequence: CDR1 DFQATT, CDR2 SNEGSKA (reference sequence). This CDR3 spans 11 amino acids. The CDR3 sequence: CSARTGSGYTF. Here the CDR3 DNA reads TGCAGTGCTAGAACCGGATCTGGCTACACCTTC.

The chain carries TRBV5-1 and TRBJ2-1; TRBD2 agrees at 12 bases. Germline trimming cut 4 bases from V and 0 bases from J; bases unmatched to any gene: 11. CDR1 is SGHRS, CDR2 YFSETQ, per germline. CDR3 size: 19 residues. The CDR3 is CASSPWTSGTPSSYNEQFF. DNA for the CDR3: TGCGCCAGCAGCCCATGGACTAGCGGGACCCCGAGCTCCTACAATGAGCAGTTCTTC.

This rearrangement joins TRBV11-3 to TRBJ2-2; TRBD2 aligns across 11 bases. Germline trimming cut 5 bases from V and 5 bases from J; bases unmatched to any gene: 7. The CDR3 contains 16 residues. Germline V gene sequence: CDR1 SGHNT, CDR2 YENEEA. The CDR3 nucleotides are TGTGCCAGCAGCATCCTCGGGACTAGCGGTACCGGGGAGCTGTTTTTT. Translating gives CASSILGTSGTGELFF.